The next 11 T cell receptor beta chains were all read from a single sample in a study of CD8 T cells in Susac syndrome. RNA totalling roughly 0.45 to 1 ug underwent reverse transcription with random hexamers. TCRdb recomputed calls from the immunoSEQ multiplex PCR reads with MiXCR, one row per CDR3 protein. The top ten clones hold about 0.1% of a sample with 150,000 to 200,000 distinct CDR3 sequences, roughly 91% of them seen once. Sequencing was performed on CD4+ T cells from PBMCs. The receptors were sampled from a human donor with Susac syndrome.

The J gene is TRBJ1-5, the V gene TRBV6-1, with a weak D call TRBD1 (5 bases). Trimming left V 6 bases short and J 1 base short, with 13 bases between. CDR1 and CDR2 (germline): MNHNS, SASEGT. The CDR3 contains 15 residues. The CDR3 coding sequence is TGTGCCAGCAGAACGCAGGGTCCAAGCAATCAGCCCCAGCATTTT. Its protein product is CASRTQGPSNQPQHF.

The chain is built from TRBV5-1 and TRBJ1-1; the D gene is possibly TRBD1 (5 bases). The germline V gene has CDR1 SGHRS and CDR2 YFSETQ. V was shortened by 4 bases and J by 5 bases, with 15 bases between the two germline ends. The CDR3 is made up of 14 amino acids. CDR3 coding DNA: TGCGCCAGCAGCGCTGGGGGGGTCGGAACTGAAGCTTTCTTT. It yields the protein CASSAGGVGTEAFF.

The chain combines TRBV4-2 with TRBJ1-2; D possibly corresponds to TRBD1 (6 bases). Trimming cost V 3 bases and J 1 base, with 15 bases left between them. CDR1 is LGHNA, CDR2 YNFKEQ, per germline. The CDR3 has 16 amino acids. The CDR3 bases are TGTGCCAGCAGCCAGGACCGGGACATACTTAACTATGGCTACACCTTC. This translates into CASSQDRDILNYGYTF.

The chain's CDR3 is CASSLVATESYEQYF. CDR3 nucleotide sequence: TGTGCCAGCAGCTTGGTGGCGACGGAGTCCTACGAGCAGTACTTC. This chain joins TRBV5-4 and TRBJ2-7; D call uncertain. V lost 0 bases to trimming and J lost 1 base, with 11 bases between them. Germline-derived CDR1 and CDR2 are SGHNT and YYREEE (reference sequence). The CDR3 consists of 15 residues.

The V call is TRBV5-1, the J call TRBJ2-7; 8 bases align to TRBD2. The V segment lost 1 base and the J segment 0 bases; nucleotides outside the gene matches: 3. Germline V lookup: CDR1 SGHRS, CDR2 YFSETQ. The CDR3 has 15 amino acids. The CDR3 DNA reads TGCGCCAGCAGCTTGAGCGGGGGTACCTCCTACGAGCAGTACTTC. It is translated as CASSLSGGTSYEQYF.

J is TRBJ1-1 and V is TRBV7-2, with D unresolved. The CDR3 has 13 amino acids. V shed 5 bases and J shed 2 bases, with 9 bases lying between them. Germline assignment: CDR1 SGHTA and CDR2 FQGNSA. The CDR3 reads CASSLLRNTEAFF. The CDR3 coding sequence is TGTGCCAGCAGCCTTCTTAGAAACACTGAAGCTTTCTTT.

The rearrangement joins TRBV6-5 to TRBJ2-1; no firm D call. V was trimmed by 2 bases and J by 5 bases, leaving 13 bases between them. Germline V gives CDR1 MNHEY, CDR2 SVGAGI. This CDR3 has 15 amino acids. The CDR3 DNA reads TGTGCCAGCAGTTACAAAAAGAGAGATAACAATGAGCAGTTCTTC. Translated: CASSYKKRDNNEQFF.

This chain uses TRBV6-5 with TRBJ2-7; the match to TRBD2 covers 8 bases. The CDR3 is 15 residues long. Germline V lookup: CDR1 MNHEY, CDR2 SVGAGI. V lost 4 bases and J lost 5; bases outside the gene matches: 10. The CDR3, as DNA: TGTGCCAGCAGTTCTGTTTCCAGCGGGAGCCACGAGCAGTACTTC. Residues: CASSSVSSGSHEQYF.

The rearrangement joins TRBV5-1 to TRBJ1-3; no clear D gene. This CDR3 region has 13 residues. Between the trimmed V and J ends, which lost 0 bases and 3 bases, there was a span of 4 bases. CDR1 is SGHRS, CDR2 YFSETQ, per germline. CDR3 bases: TGCGCCAGCAGCTTGGAGTATGGAAACACCATATATTTT. Translated: CASSLEYGNTIYF.

V gene TRBV6-2 or TRBV6-3 combines with J gene TRBJ2-1; tentative D call: TRBD1 (5 bases). V was shortened by 0 bases and J by 4 bases, with 16 bases between the two germline ends. CDR3 length equals 17 residues. Germline CDR1 is MNHEY and CDR2 is SVGEGT. The CDR3 DNA sequence: TGTGCCAGCAGTTACTCGTCGACAGTTTCCCCTTACAATGAGCAGTTCTTC. Its translation is CASSYSSTVSPYNEQFF.

This rearrangement joins TRBV12-5 to TRBJ1-1, with 9 bases that match TRBD1. Unmatched junction bases numbered 9, after V lost 0 bases and J lost 4 bases. This CDR3 spans 17 amino acids. CDR1 is LGHNT, CDR2 FRNRAP, per germline. The DNA for the CDR3 is TGTGCTAGTGGTTTGGTTATCTTGGGACAGGGCCTCACTGAAGCTTTCTTT. Protein: CASGLVILGQGLTEAFF.